A few counts support the clone carrying this T cell receptor beta chain. The antigen remains undetermined. TCRdb redid the calling of the 5' RACE reads with MiXCR, one entry per CDR3 protein. In the table there are 300,000 to 400,000 distinct CDR3 sequences, more than 9% of which are singletons. The sample is drawn from a study of identical twins. General study results and limits: Insertions were fewer in abundant cord blood beta clonotypes, whereas memory repertoires showed none of this pattern. Conclusions came from cross-sectional statistical analysis, not from following the same donors.

The same data also went into a second study, on yellow fever vaccine responses in identical twins.

The sequence derives from a woman aged 18-29 years in good health. The sample comprised CD8+ T cells sorted from blood.

CDR3 in amino acids: CATEIRDRPYEQYF. CDR3 sequence (DNA): TGTGCCACCGAGATCCGGGACCGCCCCTACGAGCAGTACTTC. V usage is TRBV28 and J usage is TRBJ2-7; D might be TRBD1 or TRBD2, each matching 5 bases. Between the trimmed V and J ends, which lost 10 bases and 2 bases, there was a span of 18 bases. The CDR3 spans 14 residues. The germline CDR1 and CDR2 sequences are MDHEN and SYDVKM.